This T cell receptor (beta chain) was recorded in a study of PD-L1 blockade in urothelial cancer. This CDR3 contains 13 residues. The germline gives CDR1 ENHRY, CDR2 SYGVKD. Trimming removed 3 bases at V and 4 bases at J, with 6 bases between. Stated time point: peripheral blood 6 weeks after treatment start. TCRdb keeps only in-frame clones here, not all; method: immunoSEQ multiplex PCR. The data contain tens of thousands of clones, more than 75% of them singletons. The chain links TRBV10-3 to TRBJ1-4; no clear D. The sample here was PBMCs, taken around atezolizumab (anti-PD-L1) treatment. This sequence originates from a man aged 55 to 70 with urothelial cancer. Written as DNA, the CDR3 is TGTGCCATCAGTGAAACGGTTAATGAAAAACTGTTTTTT. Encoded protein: CAISETVNEKLFF.